This paragraph reports one T cell receptor (beta chain). What it recognizes is unknown. The sample originates from a study of OX40 agonist ivuxolimab in advanced cancers. Study summary: Intravenous ivuxolimab was administered to patients every 2 weeks at 0.01 to 10 mg/kg. Prior checkpoint blockade (anti-PD-1, anti-PD-L1 or anti-CTLA-4) was permitted; approximately 41% had it.

Regarding the study as a whole: At 0.1-3.0 mg/kg, partial responders had clonal expansion among the lowest observed.

This CDR3 is built from 14 residues. Between the trimmed V and J ends, which lost 0 bases and 1 base, there was a span of 5 bases. The germline CDR1 and CDR2 sequences are LGHNA and YNFKEQ. Here immunoSEQ multiplex PCR was the method, and the copy in TCRdb shows in-frame clones only, minus some. The table records about 98,000 clones, 85% to 95% of them present only once. The chain uses TRBV4-2 and TRBJ2-3; D is ambiguous. Sequencing used CD4+ or CD8+ T cells sorted from blood, obtained in a trial of the OX40 agonist ivuxolimab. This sequence was found in an adult with an advanced solid tumor such as melanoma, head and neck, liver or kidney cancer. The CDR3 DNA follows: TGTGCCAGCAGCCAAGATCCGGGCACAGATACGCAGTATTTT. Amino acids: CASSQDPGTDTQYF.